The rows below give T cell receptor beta chains drawn from one sample of a study of somatic mutations in cytotoxic T cells in rheumatoid arthritis. Sequencing used immunoSEQ multiplex PCR; TCRdb keeps in-frame clones, though not all of them. The sample holds about 21,000 clones, over 75% seen once. Sequencing was carried out using CD8+ T cells sorted from blood. These receptors were obtained from a man between 18 and 29 years old with rheumatoid arthritis. CDR3s include the opening cysteine and the closing phenylalanine or tryptophan. The order of the fields is D gene, J gene, V gene, clone size, CDR3 protein, CDR3 DNA. D genes are given only for firm matches. Some rows mark clone size as missing; the rest say once, few, many or name a class of expanded clone.

D: .
J: TRBJ2-1
V: TRBV7-6
size: .
CDR3: CASSFPSEGLGNNEQFF
DNA: TGTGCCAGCAGCTTCCCTTCGGAGGGGTTGGGAAACAATGAGCAGTTCTTC

D: TRBD1
J: TRBJ2-5
V: TRBV11-2
size: .
CDR3: CASSRKVTGGQETQYF
DNA: TGTGCCAGCAGCCGGAAGGTAACAGGGGGACAAGAGACCCAGTACTTC

D: .
J: TRBJ1-4
V: TRBV6-5
size: .
CDR3: CASSYGGNNEKLFF
DNA: TGTGCCAGCAGTTACGGGGGTAATAATGAAAAACTGTTTTTT

D: .
J: TRBJ2-7
V: TRBV28
size: .
CDR3: CASSFLATTLGEQYF
DNA: TGTGCCAGCAGTTTTCTGGCTACAACCCTGGGCGAGCAGTACTTC

D: .
J: TRBJ2-7
V: TRBV11-2
size: .
CDR3: CASSPITSGRGEQYF
DNA: TGTGCCAGCAGCCCAATCACCTCCGGAAGGGGGGAGCAGTACTTC

D: TRBD1
J: TRBJ1-5
V: TRBV27
size: .
CDR3: CASSFLGQEDQPQHF
DNA: TGTGCCAGCAGTTTTCTCGGACAGGAGGATCAGCCCCAGCATTTT

D: TRBD2
J: TRBJ2-7
V: TRBV9
size: .
CDR3: CASSAGAGLYHEQYF
DNA: TGTGCCAGCAGCGCCGGGGCGGGACTATATCACGAGCAGTACTTC

D: TRBD1
J: TRBJ2-5
V: TRBV7-9
size: .
CDR3: CASSPRDRGKQTQYF
DNA: TGTGCCAGCAGCCCCCGGGACAGGGGAAAACAGACCCAGTACTTC

D: TRBD1
J: TRBJ2-6
V: TRBV4-3
size: .
CDR3: CASSHQYRDRGRSGANVLTF
DNA: TGCGCCAGCAGCCATCAGTACCGGGACAGGGGGAGGTCTGGGGCCAACGTCCTGACTTTC

D: .
J: TRBJ1-5
V: TRBV30
size: few
CDR3: CAWTPGPAEPQHF
DNA: TGTGCCTGGACCCCGGGGCCCGCCGAGCCCCAGCATTTT

D: .
J: TRBJ1-5
V: TRBV5-5
size: .
CDR3: CASSLTGQPQHF
DNA: TGTGCCAGCAGCTTAACCGGTCAGCCCCAGCATTTT

D: TRBD2
J: TRBJ2-5
V: TRBV4-1
size: .
CDR3: CASSQDPLAAGAQYF
DNA: TGCGCCAGCAGCCAAGATCCCCTCGCAGCGGGGGCCCAGTACTTC

D: TRBD1
J: TRBJ1-4
V: TRBV6-5
size: few
CDR3: CASSAQGGPEEKLFF
DNA: TGTGCCAGCAGCGCCCAGGGGGGGCCAGAAGAAAAACTGTTTTTT

D: .
J: TRBJ2-7
V: TRBV5-1
size: .
CDR3: CASRPGTNYEQYF
DNA: TGCGCCAGCAGGCCCGGGACAAACTACGAGCAGTACTTC

D: .
J: TRBJ1-5
V: TRBV30
size: .
CDR3: CAWSDGTANQPQHF
DNA: TGTGCCTGGAGTGACGGGACGGCGAATCAGCCCCAGCATTTT

D: TRBD1
J: TRBJ1-2
V: TRBV6-5
size: .
CDR3: CASSYSSGTGSYGYTF
DNA: TGTGCCAGCAGTTACTCAAGTGGGACAGGTTCCTATGGCTACACCTTC

D: TRBD1
J: TRBJ1-2
V: TRBV2
size: .
CDR3: CASRPGQGVNYGYTF
DNA: TGTGCCAGCAGACCAGGACAGGGAGTTAACTATGGCTACACCTTC

D: TRBD2
J: TRBJ2-3
V: TRBV6-5
size: few
CDR3: CASSYAAGGADTQYF
DNA: TGTGCCAGCAGTTACGCGGCGGGGGGAGCAGATACGCAGTATTTT

D: .
J: TRBJ1-6
V: TRBV6-5
size: once
CDR3: CASSYSRSANSPLHF
DNA: TGTGCCAGCAGTTACTCGAGGAGTGCCAATTCACCCCTCCACTTT

D: .
J: TRBJ1-5
V: TRBV28
size: .
CDR3: CASSGADQPQHF
DNA: TGTGCCAGCTCAGGGGCGGACCAGCCCCAGCATTTT

D: TRBD1
J: TRBJ2-7
V: TRBV5-4
size: .
CDR3: CASSPRQGATYEQYF
DNA: TGTGCCAGCAGCCCACGACAGGGGGCCACCTACGAGCAGTACTTC

D: .
J: TRBJ2-7
V: TRBV4-3
size: .
CDR3: CASSQAYRDSSYEQYF
DNA: TGCGCCAGCAGCCAAGCCTATCGCGACAGCTCCTACGAGCAGTACTTC

D: .
J: TRBJ1-4
V: TRBV4-3
size: .
CDR3: CASSRERQFNEKLFF
DNA: TGCGCCAGCAGCCGAGAGAGGCAGTTTAATGAAAAACTGTTTTTT

D: TRBD1
J: TRBJ2-3
V: TRBV15
size: .
CDR3: CATSRGTGGSVTDTQYF
DNA: TGTGCCACCAGCAGAGGGACAGGGGGCTCGGTAACAGATACGCAGTATTTT

D: TRBD2
J: TRBJ2-1
V: TRBV4-2
size: .
CDR3: CASIKTSGGGNEQFF
DNA: TGTGCCAGCATCAAAACTAGCGGGGGAGGGAATGAGCAGTTCTTC

D: TRBD2
J: TRBJ2-3
V: TRBV19
size: .
CDR3: CASSWISGGTSTDTQYF
DNA: TGTGCCAGTAGTTGGATTAGCGGGGGAACAAGCACAGATACGCAGTATTTT

D: .
J: TRBJ2-4
V: TRBV28
size: .
CDR3: CASSATINVGLAKNIQYF
DNA: TGTGCCAGCAGCGCCACCATCAACGTGGGCCTAGCCAAAAACATTCAGTACTTC

D: .
J: TRBJ1-5
V: TRBV6-5
size: .
CDR3: CASSPTEGSNQPQHF
DNA: TGTGCCAGCAGTCCAACGGAGGGAAGCAATCAGCCCCAGCATTTT

D: TRBD1
J: TRBJ1-1
V: TRBV28
size: .
CDR3: CASSSPGTGDTEAFF
DNA: TGTGCCAGCAGTTCCCCTGGCACAGGGGACACTGAAGCTTTCTTT

D: TRBD2
J: TRBJ2-1
V: TRBV6-4
size: .
CDR3: CASSDGGGSNEQFF
DNA: TGTGCCAGCAGTGACGGGGGGGGGTCCAATGAGCAGTTCTTC

D: TRBD1
J: TRBJ2-3
V: TRBV30
size: .
CDR3: CAWSVLGQGAADTQYF
DNA: TGTGCCTGGAGTGTACTGGGACAGGGGGCTGCAGATACGCAGTATTTT

D: TRBD1
J: TRBJ1-2
V: TRBV27
size: .
CDR3: CATRGQGATGTNGYTF
DNA: TGTGCCACCAGGGGACAGGGCGCGACTGGTACAAATGGCTACACCTTC

D: .
J: TRBJ2-7
V: TRBV5-6
size: .
CDR3: CASSLEGGSEQYF
DNA: TGTGCCAGCAGCTTGGAAGGGGGAAGCGAGCAGTACTTC

D: TRBD1
J: TRBJ2-7
V: TRBV28
size: .
CDR3: CASRAGQGTSYEQYF
DNA: TGTGCCAGCAGGGCTGGACAGGGCACATCCTACGAGCAGTACTTC

D: TRBD2
J: TRBJ2-5
V: TRBV30
size: .
CDR3: CAWSWTSGGPWTQYF
DNA: TGTGCCTGGAGTTGGACTAGCGGGGGGCCATGGACCCAGTACTTC

D: .
J: TRBJ1-3
V: TRBV27
size: few
CDR3: CASSLRGAGNTIYF
DNA: TGTGCCAGCAGTTTGCGGGGTGCGGGAAACACCATATATTTT

D: TRBD1
J: TRBJ2-7
V: TRBV5-8
size: .
CDR3: CASSSRAGQGTYEQYF
DNA: TGTGCCAGCAGCTCACGCGCCGGACAGGGAACCTACGAGCAGTACTTC

D: TRBD1
J: TRBJ1-2
V: TRBV27
size: .
CDR3: CATWDREPSNYGYTF
DNA: TGTGCCACCTGGGACAGAGAACCTTCTAACTATGGCTACACCTTC

D: TRBD1
J: TRBJ1-1
V: TRBV11-2
size: .
CDR3: CASSLQTGPYTEAFF
DNA: TGTGCCAGCAGCTTACAGACAGGGCCGTACACTGAAGCTTTCTTT

D: .
J: TRBJ1-4
V: TRBV6-1
size: .
CDR3: CASSEGGGGANEKLFF
DNA: TGTGCCAGCAGTGAAGGGGGTGGCGGGGCTAATGAAAAACTGTTTTTT